The clone carrying this T cell receptor (beta chain) was observed many times. The data belong to a study of early T cells in non-severe SARS-CoV-2 infection. V lost 6 bases and J lost 1; bases outside the gene matches: 8. The CDR3 runs to 15 residues. From germline, CDR1 is WSHSY and CDR2 SAAADI. Using its own MiXCR run on the 5' RACE reads, TCRdb lists one record per CDR3 protein. The sample lists 55,000 or so distinct CDR3 sequences, more than 9% seen once, with 10% in the top ten. This receptor was identified in an adult who was a healthcare worker with PCR-confirmed SARS-CoV-2 infection or an uninfected control (not recorded which). The chain joins TRBV10-2 to TRBJ1-1; 7 nucleotides match TRBD1. Sequenced input: whole blood. The CDR3 sequence is CASSPRDSRNTEAFF. The CDR3 DNA reads as TGCGCCAGCAGCCCACGGGACAGCCGGAACACTGAAGCTTTCTTT.